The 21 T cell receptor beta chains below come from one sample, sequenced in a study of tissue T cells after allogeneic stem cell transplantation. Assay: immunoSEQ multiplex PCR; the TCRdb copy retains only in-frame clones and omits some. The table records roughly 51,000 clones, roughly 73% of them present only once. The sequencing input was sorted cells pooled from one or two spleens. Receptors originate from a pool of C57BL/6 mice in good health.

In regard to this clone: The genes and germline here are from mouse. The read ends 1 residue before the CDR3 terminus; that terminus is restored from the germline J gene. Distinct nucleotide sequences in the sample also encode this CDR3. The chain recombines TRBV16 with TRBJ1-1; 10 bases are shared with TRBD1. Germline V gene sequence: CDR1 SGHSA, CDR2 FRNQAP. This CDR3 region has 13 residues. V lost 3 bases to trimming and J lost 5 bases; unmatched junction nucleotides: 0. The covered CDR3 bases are TGTGCAAGCAGCTTGGGACAGGGGACAGAAGTCTTC. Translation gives CASSLGQGTEVF. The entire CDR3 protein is CASSLGQGTEVFF.

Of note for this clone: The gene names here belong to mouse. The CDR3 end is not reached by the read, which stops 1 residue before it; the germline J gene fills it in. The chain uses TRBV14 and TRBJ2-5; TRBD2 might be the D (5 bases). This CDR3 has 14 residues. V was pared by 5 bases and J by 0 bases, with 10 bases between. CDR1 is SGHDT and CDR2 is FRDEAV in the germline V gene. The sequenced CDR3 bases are TGTGCCAGCAGCCTGGGTTTTAACCAAGACACCCAGTAC. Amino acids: CASSLGFNQDTQY. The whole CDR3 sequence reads CASSLGFNQDTQYF.

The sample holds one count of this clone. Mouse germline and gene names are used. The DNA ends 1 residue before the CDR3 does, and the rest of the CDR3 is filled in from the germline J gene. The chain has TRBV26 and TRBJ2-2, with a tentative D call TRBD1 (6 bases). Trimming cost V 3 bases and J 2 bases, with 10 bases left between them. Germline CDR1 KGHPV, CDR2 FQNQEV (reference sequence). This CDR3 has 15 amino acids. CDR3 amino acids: CASSLRQGNTGQLYF. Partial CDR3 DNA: TGTGCCAGCAGTCTACGGCAGGGGAACACCGGGCAGCTCTAC.

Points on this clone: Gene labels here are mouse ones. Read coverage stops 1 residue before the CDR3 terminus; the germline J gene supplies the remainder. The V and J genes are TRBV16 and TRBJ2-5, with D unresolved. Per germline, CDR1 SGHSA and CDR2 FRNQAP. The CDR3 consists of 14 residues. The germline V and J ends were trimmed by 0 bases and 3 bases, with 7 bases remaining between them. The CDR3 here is CASSLDSRQDTQYF. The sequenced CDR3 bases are TGTGCAAGCAGCTTAGATTCCAGACAAGACACCCAGTAC.

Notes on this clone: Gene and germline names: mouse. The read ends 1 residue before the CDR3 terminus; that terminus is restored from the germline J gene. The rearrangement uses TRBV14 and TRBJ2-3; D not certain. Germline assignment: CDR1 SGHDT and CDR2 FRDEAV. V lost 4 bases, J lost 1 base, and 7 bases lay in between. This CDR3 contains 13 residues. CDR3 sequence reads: CASSNRGAETLYF. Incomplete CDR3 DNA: TGTGCCAGCAGTAATAGGGGTGCAGAAACGCTGTAT.

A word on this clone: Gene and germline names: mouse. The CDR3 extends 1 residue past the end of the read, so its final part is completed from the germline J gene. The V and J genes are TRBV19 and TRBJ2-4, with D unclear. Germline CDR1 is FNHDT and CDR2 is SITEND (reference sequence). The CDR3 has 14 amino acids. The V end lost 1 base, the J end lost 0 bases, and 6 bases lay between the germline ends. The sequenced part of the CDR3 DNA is TGTGCCAGCAGTATAAGCCAAAGTCAAAACACCTTGTAC. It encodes CASSISQSQNTLY. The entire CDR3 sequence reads CASSISQSQNTLYF.

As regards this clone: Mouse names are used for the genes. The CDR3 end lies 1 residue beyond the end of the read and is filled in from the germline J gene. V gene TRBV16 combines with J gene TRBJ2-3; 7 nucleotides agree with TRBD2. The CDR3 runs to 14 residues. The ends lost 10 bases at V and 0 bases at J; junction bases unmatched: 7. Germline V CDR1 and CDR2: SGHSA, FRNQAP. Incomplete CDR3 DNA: TGTGCAATCTACTGGGGAGCTAGTGCAGAAACGCTGTAT. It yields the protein CAIYWGASAETLY. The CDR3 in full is CAIYWGASAETLYF.

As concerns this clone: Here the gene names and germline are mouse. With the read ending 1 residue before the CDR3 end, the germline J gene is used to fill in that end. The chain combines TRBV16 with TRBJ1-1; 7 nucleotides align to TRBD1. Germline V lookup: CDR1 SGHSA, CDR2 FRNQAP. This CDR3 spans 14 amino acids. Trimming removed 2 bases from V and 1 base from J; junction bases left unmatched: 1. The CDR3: CASSLKGANTEVFF. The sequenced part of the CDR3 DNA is TGTGCAAGCAGCTTAAAGGGGGCGAACACAGAAGTCTTC.

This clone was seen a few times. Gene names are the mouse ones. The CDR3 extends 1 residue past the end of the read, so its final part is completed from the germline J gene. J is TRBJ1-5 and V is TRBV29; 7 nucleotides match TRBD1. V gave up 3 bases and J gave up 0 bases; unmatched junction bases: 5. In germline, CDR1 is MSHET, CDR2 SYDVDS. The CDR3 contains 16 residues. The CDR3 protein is CASSFPRDSNNQAPLF. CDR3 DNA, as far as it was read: TGTGCTAGCAGTTTCCCCCGGGACAGTAACAACCAGGCTCCGCTT.

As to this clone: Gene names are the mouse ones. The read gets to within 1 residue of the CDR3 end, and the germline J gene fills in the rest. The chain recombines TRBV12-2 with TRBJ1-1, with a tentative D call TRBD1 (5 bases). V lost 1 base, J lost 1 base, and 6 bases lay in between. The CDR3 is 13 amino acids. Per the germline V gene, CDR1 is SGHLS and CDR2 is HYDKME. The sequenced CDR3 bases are TGTGCCAGCTCTCTGGGGGTAAACACAGAAGTCTTC. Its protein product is CASSLGVNTEVF. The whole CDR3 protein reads CASSLGVNTEVFF. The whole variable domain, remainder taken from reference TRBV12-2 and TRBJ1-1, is NSGVVQSPRYIIKGKGERSILKCIPISGHLSVAWYQQTQGQELKFFIQHYDKMERDKGNLPSRFSVQQFDDYHSEMNMSALELEDSAVYFCASSLGVNTEVFFGKGTRLTVV.

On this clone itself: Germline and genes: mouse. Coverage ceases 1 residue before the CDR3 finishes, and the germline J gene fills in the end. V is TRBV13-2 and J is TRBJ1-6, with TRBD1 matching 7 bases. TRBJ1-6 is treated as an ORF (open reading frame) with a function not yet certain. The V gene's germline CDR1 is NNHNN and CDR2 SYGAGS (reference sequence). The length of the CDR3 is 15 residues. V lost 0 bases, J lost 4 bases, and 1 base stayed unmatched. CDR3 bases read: TGTGCCAGCGGTGATGCGGGACAGTATAATTCGCCCCTCTAC. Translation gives CASGDAGQYNSPLY. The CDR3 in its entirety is CASGDAGQYNSPLYF.

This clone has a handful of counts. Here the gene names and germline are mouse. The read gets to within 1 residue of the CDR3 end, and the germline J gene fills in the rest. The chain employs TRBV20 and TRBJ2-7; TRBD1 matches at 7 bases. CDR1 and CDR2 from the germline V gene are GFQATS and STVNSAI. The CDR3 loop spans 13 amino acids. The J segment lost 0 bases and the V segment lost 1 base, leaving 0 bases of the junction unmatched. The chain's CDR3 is CGARGQGSYEQYF. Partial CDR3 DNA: TGTGGTGCTAGGGGACAGGGCTCCTATGAACAGTAC.

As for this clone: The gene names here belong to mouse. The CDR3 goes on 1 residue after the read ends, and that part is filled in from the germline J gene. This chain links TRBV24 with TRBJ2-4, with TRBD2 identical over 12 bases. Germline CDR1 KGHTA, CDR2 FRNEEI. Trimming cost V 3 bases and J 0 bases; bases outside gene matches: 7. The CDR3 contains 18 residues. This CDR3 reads CASSLSGTGGSSQNTLYF. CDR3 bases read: TGTGCCAGCAGTCTCTCCGGGACTGGGGGGTCTAGTCAAAACACCTTGTAC.

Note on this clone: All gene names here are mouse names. The DNA read from the CDR3 is TGTGCTAGCAGTAGGGTCAACCAAGACACCCAGTAC. It yields the protein CASSRVNQDTQY. The entire CDR3 protein is CASSRVNQDTQYF. This chain uses TRBV17 with TRBJ2-5; no firm D call. The read is 1 residue too short to cover the CDR3 end, so that end is filled in from the germline J gene. Germline CDR1 is MNHDT and CDR2 is YYDKIL. The CDR3 sequence is 13 residues long. V shed 3 bases and J shed 0 bases, with 4 bases lying between them.

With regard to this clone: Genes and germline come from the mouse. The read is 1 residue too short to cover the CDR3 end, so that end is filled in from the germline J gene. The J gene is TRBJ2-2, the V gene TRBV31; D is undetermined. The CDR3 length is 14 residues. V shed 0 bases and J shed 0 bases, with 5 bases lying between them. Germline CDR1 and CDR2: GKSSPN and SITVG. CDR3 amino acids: CAWSLTSNTGQLYF. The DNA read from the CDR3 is TGTGCCTGGAGTCTAACATCAAACACCGGGCAGCTCTAC.

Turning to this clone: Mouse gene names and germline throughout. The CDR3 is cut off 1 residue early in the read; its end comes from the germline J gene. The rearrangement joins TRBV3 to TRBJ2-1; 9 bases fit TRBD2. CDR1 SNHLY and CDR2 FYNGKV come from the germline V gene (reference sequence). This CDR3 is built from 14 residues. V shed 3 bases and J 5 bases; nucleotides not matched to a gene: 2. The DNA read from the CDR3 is TGTGCCAGCAGCTTCCTGGGGGGGGATGCTGAGCAGTTC. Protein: CASSFLGGDAEQF. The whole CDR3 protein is CASSFLGGDAEQFF.

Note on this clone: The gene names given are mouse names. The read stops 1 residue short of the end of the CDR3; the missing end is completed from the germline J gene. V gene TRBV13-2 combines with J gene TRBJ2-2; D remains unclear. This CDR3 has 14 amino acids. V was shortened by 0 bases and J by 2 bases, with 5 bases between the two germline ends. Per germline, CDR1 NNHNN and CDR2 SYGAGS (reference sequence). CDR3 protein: CASGDAVNTGQLYF. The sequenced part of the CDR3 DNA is TGTGCCAGCGGTGATGCGGTGAACACCGGGCAGCTCTAC.

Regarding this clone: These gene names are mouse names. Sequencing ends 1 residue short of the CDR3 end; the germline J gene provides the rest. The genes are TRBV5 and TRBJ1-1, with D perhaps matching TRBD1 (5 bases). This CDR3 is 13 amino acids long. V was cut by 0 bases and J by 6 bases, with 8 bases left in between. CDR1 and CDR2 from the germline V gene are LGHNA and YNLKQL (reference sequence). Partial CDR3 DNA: TGTGCCAGCAGCCAAGACGGGGCGGCAGAAGTCTTC. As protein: CASSQDGAAEVF. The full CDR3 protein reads CASSQDGAAEVFF.

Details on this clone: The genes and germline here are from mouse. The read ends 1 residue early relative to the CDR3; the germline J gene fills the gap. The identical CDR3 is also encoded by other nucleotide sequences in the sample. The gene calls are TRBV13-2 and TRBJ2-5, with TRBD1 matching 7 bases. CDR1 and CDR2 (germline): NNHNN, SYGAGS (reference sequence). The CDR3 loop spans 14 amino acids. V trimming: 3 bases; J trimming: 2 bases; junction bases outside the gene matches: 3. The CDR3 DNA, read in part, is TGTGCCAGCGGTGGCCGGGACAGCCAAGACACCCAGTAC. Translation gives CASGGRDSQDTQY. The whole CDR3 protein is CASGGRDSQDTQYF.

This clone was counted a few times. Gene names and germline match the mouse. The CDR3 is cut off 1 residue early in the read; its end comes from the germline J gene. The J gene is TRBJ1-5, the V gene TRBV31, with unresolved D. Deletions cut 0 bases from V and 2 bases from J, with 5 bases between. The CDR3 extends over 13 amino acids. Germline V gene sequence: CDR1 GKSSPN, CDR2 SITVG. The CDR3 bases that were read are TGTGCCTGGAGTCTAGAGCACAACCAGGCTCCGCTT. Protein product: CAWSLEHNQAPL. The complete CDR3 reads CAWSLEHNQAPLF.

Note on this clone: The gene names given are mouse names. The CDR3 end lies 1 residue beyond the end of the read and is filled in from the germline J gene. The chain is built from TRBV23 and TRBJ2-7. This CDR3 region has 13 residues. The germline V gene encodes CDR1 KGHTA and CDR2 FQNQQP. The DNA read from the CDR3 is TGCTCCAGCCCCCAGGGGGGGAAATATGAACAGTAC. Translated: CSSPQGGKYEQY. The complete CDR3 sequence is CSSPQGGKYEQYF. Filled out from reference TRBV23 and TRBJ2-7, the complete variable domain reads DAAVTQKPRYLIKMKGQEAEMKCIPEKGHTAVFWYQQKQSKELKFLIYFQNQQPLDQIDMVKERFSAVCPSSSLCSLGIRTCEAEDSALYLCSSPQGGKYEQYFGPGTRLTVL.